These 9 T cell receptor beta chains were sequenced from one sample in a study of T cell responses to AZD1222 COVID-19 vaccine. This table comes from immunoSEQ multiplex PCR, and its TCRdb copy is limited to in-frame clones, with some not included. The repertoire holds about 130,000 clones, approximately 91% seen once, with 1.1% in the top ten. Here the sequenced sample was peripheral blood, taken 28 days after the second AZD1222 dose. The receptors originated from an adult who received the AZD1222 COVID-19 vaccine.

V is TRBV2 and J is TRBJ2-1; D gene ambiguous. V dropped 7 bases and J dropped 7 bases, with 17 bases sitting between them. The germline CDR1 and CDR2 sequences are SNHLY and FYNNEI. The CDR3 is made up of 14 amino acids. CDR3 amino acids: CASKDRTLGNEQFF. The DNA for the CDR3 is TGTGCCAGCAAGGACCGTACACTGGGGAATGAGCAGTTCTTC.

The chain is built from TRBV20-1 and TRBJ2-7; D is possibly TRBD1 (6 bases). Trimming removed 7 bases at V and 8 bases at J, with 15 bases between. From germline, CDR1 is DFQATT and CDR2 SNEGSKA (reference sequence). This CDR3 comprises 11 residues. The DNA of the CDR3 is TGCAGTGTTTCACGGGACATGAAGCAGTACTTC. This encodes CSVSRDMKQYF.

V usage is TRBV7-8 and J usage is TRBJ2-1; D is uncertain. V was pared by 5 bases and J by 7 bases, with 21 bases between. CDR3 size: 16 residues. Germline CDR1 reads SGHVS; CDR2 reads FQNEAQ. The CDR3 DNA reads TGTGCCAGCAGCCCCTTTGTAACCCAAACGACAAATGAGCAGTTCTTC. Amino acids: CASSPFVTQTTNEQFF.

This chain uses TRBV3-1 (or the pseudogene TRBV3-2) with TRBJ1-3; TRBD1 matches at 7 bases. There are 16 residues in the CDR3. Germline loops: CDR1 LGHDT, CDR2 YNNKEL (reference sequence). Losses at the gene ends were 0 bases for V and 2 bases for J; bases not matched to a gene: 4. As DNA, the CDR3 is TGTGCCAGCAGCCAAGAAAGGACAGGCACTGGAAACACCATATATTTT. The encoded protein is CASSQERTGTGNTIYF.

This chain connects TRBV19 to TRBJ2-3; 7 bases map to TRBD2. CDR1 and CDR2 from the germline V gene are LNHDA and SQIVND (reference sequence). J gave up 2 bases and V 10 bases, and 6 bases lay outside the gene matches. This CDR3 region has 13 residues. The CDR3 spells CATQAGPTDTQYF. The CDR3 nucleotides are TGTGCCACCCAAGCGGGACCCACAGATACGCAGTATTTT. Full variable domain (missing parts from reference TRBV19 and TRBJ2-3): DGGITQSPKYLFRKEGQNVTLSCEQNLNHDAMYWYRQDPGQGLRLIYYSQIVNDFQKGDIAEGYSVSREKKESFPLTVTSAQKNPTAFYLCATQAGPTDTQYFGPGTRLTVL.

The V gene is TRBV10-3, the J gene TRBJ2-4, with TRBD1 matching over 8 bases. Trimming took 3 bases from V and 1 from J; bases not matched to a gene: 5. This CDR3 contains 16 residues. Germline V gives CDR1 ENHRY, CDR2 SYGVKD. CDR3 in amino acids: CAISEGQGLAKNIQYF. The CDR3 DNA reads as TGTGCCATCAGTGAAGGACAGGGTTTGGCCAAAAACATTCAGTACTTC.

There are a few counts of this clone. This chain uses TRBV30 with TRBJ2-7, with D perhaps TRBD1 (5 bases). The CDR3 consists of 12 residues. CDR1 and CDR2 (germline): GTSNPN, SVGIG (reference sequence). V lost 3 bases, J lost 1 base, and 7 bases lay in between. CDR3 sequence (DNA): TGTGCCTGGAGACAGGAATCCTACGAGCAGTACTTC. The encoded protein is CAWRQESYEQYF.

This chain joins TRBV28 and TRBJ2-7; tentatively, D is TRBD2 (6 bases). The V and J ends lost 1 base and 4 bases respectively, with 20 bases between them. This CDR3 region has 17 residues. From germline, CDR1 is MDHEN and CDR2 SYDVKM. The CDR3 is CASSLYTKGGGGYEQYF. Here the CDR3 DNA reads TGTGCCAGCAGTTTATATACTAAGGGCGGTGGGGGGTACGAGCAGTACTTC.

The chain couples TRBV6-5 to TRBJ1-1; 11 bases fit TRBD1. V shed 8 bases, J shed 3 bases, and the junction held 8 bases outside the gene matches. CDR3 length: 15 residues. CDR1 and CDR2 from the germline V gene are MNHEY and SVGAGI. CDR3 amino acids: CASGRTGGPYTEAFF. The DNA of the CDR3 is TGTGCCAGCGGTCGGACAGGGGGCCCCTACACTGAAGCTTTCTTT.